This T cell receptor beta chain emerged from a study of early T cells in non-severe SARS-CoV-2 infection. Study-level information: Bulk RNA isolated from unsorted whole blood underwent sequencing; chains were not paired.

Each cDNA molecule carried a unique molecular identifier. TCRdb ran MiXCR on the 5' RACE reads and lists one entry per CDR3 protein. The sample includes roughly 51,000 distinct CDR3 sequences, roughly 10% of them seen just once. Trimming cost V 6 bases and J 4 bases, with 15 bases left between them. Germline V lookup: CDR1 SNHLY, CDR2 FYNNEI. The CDR3 extends over 15 amino acids. The rearrangement links TRBV2 to TRBJ2-2; D is tentatively TRBD1 or TRBD2 (5 bases each). The sequence was obtained from an adult who was a healthcare worker with PCR-confirmed SARS-CoV-2 infection or an uninfected control (not recorded which). Sequenced sample: whole blood. Here the CDR3 DNA reads TGTGCCAGCAGCCCTGAGGGGCGAATCACCGGGGAGCTGTTTTTT. Protein: CASSPEGRITGELFF.